This is a list of T cell receptor beta chains from one sample in a study of vaccination and CD4 T cells after COVID-19. TCRdb reprocessed the PCR reads with MiXCR, giving one entry per CDR3 protein. The data contain approximately 8,400 distinct CDR3 sequences, around 61% of them singletons. Their cognate antigens are unknown. The sequencing input was CD4+ T cells from blood, cultured in vitro. The receptor source for this set is a human donor who had recovered from COVID-19. Each CDR3 is given with its conserved first and last residue. Each record gives: clone size, D gene, V gene, J gene, CDR3 DNA, CDR3 protein. A D gene is named only where the DNA matches it firmly. The size field is filled for only some rows; it gives once, few, many or a size class.

clone size: few
D gene: -
V gene: TRBV7-2
J gene: TRBJ1-6
CDR3 DNA: TGTGCCACCCGCGCTGGGGGGCCAGGTTCACCCCTCCACTTT
CDR3 protein: CATRAGGPGSPLHF

clone size: -
D gene: TRBD1
V gene: TRBV19
J gene: TRBJ1-6
CDR3 DNA: TGTGCCAGTAAAGACCCGGGACAGGGTGGTAATTCACCCCTCCACTTT
CDR3 protein: CASKDPGQGGNSPLHF

clone size: -
D gene: -
V gene: TRBV19
J gene: TRBJ1-6
CDR3 DNA: TGTGCCAGCAGTAAGTGGCAGGAGGGTCCCAATTCACCCCTCCACTTT
CDR3 protein: CASSKWQEGPNSPLHF

clone size: -
D gene: -
V gene: TRBV7-9
J gene: TRBJ1-1
CDR3 DNA: TGTGCCAGCAGCTTAGTAACAGGGTTGGGGACTGAAGCTTTCTTT
CDR3 protein: CASSLVTGLGTEAFF

clone size: -
D gene: -
V gene: TRBV10-3
J gene: TRBJ1-2
CDR3 DNA: TGTGCCATCAGTGAGGGTGTCGTCCCCTATGGCTACACCTTC
CDR3 protein: CAISEGVVPYGYTF

clone size: -
D gene: -
V gene: TRBV7-9
J gene: TRBJ1-2
CDR3 DNA: TGTGCCAGCAGCTTAGAAGGGCTCAACACCTTC
CDR3 protein: CASSLEGLNTF

clone size: few
D gene: -
V gene: TRBV11-3
J gene: TRBJ2-5
CDR3 DNA: TGTGCCAGCAGCTTGGACGGACAAGAGACCCAGTACTTC
CDR3 protein: CASSLDGQETQYF

clone size: -
D gene: -
V gene: TRBV20-1
J gene: TRBJ1-2
CDR3 DNA: TGCAGTGCTAGAGATCCGGCGGCTAACTATGGCTACACCTTC
CDR3 protein: CSARDPAANYGYTF

clone size: once
D gene: -
V gene: TRBV11-2
J gene: TRBJ1-1
CDR3 DNA: TGTGCCAGCAGCTTATACGGAGCCCTCGACACTGAAGCTTTCTTT
CDR3 protein: CASSLYGALDTEAFF

clone size: few
D gene: -
V gene: TRBV6-1
J gene: TRBJ1-1
CDR3 DNA: TGTGCCAGCAGGCCTCGGGACTACTCCATAGGGAACACTGAAGCTTTCTTT
CDR3 protein: CASRPRDYSIGNTEAFF

clone size: few
D gene: TRBD1
V gene: TRBV2
J gene: TRBJ2-5
CDR3 DNA: TGTGCCAGCAGGGTACAGGGGGAGACCCAGTACTTC
CDR3 protein: CASRVQGETQYF

clone size: few
D gene: TRBD1
V gene: TRBV20-1
J gene: TRBJ1-5
CDR3 DNA: TGCAGTGCTAGAGATGGTTACAGGGGCACGACGGGTCAGCCCCAGCATTTT
CDR3 protein: CSARDGYRGTTGQPQHF

clone size: -
D gene: TRBD1
V gene: TRBV5-1
J gene: TRBJ2-5
CDR3 DNA: TGCGCCAGCAGCGCCGGGACAGGTGGGGAAGAGACCCAGTACTTC
CDR3 protein: CASSAGTGGEETQYF

clone size: few
D gene: -
V gene: TRBV11-2
J gene: TRBJ1-2
CDR3 DNA: TGTGCCAGCCACCCCTGGGGGCGGGACTATGGCTACACCTTC
CDR3 protein: CASHPWGRDYGYTF

clone size: -
D gene: TRBD2
V gene: TRBV20-1
J gene: TRBJ2-1
CDR3 DNA: TGCAGTGCTGGACTAGTGGACAATGAGCAGTTCTTC
CDR3 protein: CSAGLVDNEQFF

clone size: -
D gene: -
V gene: TRBV7-9
J gene: TRBJ1-2
CDR3 DNA: TGTGCCAGCAGCTTAAACGATGCGGGTGGCTACACCTTC
CDR3 protein: CASSLNDAGGYTF

clone size: -
D gene: -
V gene: TRBV19
J gene: TRBJ1-6
CDR3 DNA: TGTGCCAGTAGTCGTAGGACGGAGAGCTCCTATAATTCACCCCTCCACTTT
CDR3 protein: CASSRRTESSYNSPLHF

clone size: -
D gene: -
V gene: TRBV30
J gene: TRBJ1-6
CDR3 DNA: TGTGCCTGGAGTGTACCGGGAGGGAAGAATTCACCCCTCCACTTT
CDR3 protein: CAWSVPGGKNSPLHF

clone size: -
D gene: -
V gene: TRBV20-1
J gene: TRBJ1-1
CDR3 DNA: TGCAGTGCTAGAGACGGCGCAGCGGAGAACACTGAAGCTTTCTTT
CDR3 protein: CSARDGAAENTEAFF

clone size: -
D gene: -
V gene: TRBV11-2
J gene: TRBJ1-5
CDR3 DNA: TGTGCCAGCAGCTTAGATTCGGGGGGCAGACAGCCCCAGCATTTT
CDR3 protein: CASSLDSGGRQPQHF